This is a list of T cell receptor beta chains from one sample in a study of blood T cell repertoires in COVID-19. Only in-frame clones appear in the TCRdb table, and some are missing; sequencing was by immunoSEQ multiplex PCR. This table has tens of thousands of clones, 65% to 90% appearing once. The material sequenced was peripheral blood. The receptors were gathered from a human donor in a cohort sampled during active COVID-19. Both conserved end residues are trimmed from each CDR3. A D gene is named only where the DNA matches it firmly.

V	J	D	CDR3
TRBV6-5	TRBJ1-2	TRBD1	ASRIGQGFGYT
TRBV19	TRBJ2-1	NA	ASSIFAGSYNEQF
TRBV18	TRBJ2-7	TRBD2	ASSPPLASGNTYEQY
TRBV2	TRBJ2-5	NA	ASTPGGRETQY
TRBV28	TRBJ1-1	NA	ASSLLSVAF
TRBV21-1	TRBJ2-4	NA	ASSYSGRYSKNIQY
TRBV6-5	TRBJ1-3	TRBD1	ASSQGAVGNTIY
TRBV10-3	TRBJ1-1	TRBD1	AISQGTVNTEAF
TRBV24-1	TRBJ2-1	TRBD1	ATSARDRDYNEQF
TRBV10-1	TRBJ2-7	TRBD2	ASSEGAGGPLDEQY
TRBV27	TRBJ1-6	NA	ASSFEGFNSPLH
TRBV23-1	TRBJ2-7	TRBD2	ASSLRTRLAGAYEQY
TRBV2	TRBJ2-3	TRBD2	ASSDRVAGGGRSTDTQY
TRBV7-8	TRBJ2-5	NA	ASSPTDSPETQY
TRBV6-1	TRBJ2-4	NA	ASSEGGTKNIQY
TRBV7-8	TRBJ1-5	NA	ASRPGFSNQPQH
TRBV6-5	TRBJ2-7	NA	ASSYGGSAYEQY
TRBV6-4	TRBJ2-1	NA	ASSIREYNEQF
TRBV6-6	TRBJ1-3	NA	ASSYKDGGSGNTIY
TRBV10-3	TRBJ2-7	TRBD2	AIRGGGLYEQY
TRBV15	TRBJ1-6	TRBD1	ATSRDRGSSPLH
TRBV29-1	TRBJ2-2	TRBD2	SVLLAGGPIGELF
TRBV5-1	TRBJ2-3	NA	ASSYSGPGTDTQY
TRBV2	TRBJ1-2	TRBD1	ASSFRDRTPSANYGYT
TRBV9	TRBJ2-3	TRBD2	ASSVGGSSTDTQY
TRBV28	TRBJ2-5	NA	ASSPRGTTEETQY
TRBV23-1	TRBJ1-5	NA	ASSRGSVVNQPQH
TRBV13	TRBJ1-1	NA	ASSSPPRDTEAF
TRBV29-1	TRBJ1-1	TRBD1	SVQPGQGVNTEAF
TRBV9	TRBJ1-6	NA	ASSVGQGSSYNSPLH
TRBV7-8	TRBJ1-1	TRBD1	ASSSQMGQPYTEAF
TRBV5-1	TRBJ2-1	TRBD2	ASSLGTSGGYNEQF
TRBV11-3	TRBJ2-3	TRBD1	ASSARQGAITDTQY
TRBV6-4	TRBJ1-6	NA	ASSDAGALNNSPLH
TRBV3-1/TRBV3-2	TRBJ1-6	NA	ASSPGGIEDSPLH
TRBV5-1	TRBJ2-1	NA	ASSLVSSGPNEQF
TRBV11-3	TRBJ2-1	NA	ASSSAGTYNEQF
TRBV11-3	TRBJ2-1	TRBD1	ASSLGPTGGAVNEQF
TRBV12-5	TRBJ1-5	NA	ASVGEKGNQPQH
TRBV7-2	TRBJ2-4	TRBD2	ASSPGLAGVLDIQY
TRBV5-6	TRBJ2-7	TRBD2	ASSYHLAGAIEVKREQY
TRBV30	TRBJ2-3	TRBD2	AWSVMGGTDTQY
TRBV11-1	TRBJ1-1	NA	ASSLARFAEAF
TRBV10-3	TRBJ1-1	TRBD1	ATADRGDTEAF
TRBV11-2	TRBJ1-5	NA	ASSSAFNQPQH
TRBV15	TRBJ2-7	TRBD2	ATSPGGSFKEQY
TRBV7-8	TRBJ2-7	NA	ASSLGRTDIYEQY
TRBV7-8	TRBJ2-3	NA	ASSGDWTDTQY
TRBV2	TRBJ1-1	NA	ASTLDRSSEAF
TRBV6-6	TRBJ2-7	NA	ASSSKGADEQY
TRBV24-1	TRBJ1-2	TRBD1	ATSDRPGTGDYGYT
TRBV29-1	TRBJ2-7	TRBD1	SAGQGGYEQY
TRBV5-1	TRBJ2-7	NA	ASSLERSLSYEQY
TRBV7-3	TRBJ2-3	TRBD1	ASSSGQGSDTQY
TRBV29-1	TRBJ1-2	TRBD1	SADRVGGYT
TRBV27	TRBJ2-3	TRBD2	ASSPNAGGLTDTQY
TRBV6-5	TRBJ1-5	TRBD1	ASSYRTGDQPQH
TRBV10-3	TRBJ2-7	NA	AISGRYSGAYEQY
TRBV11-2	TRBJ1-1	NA	ASSLLGGHGEAF
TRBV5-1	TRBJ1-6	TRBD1	ASSVGQGSSYNSPLH